This entry features one T cell receptor beta chain sequence. Its antigen remains unidentified. In the same sample, other DNA sequences code for this CDR3. CDR1 SGDLS and CDR2 YYNGEE come from the germline V gene. The CDR3 is 15 amino acids. V lost 0 bases and J 0 bases, leaving 9 bases between the germline ends. This record comes from a study of T cell responses to AZD1222 COVID-19 vaccine. Points from the study as a whole: Baseline seropositives among AZD1222 recipients totaled only five or six. All repertoire sampling was performed exclusively after the peak T cell response. Nearly half of spike-specific TCRs reportedly target unmutated variant regions. Spike-specific TCR breadth rose after two AZD1222 doses, and depth rose as well.

Clones were read by immunoSEQ multiplex PCR, and TCRdb kept only the in-frame ones, dropping some. The sample lists over 85,000 clones, under 95% occurring once. The clonotype was recovered from an adult in good health. The chain combines TRBV9 with TRBJ1-1, with D possibly being TRBD1 (5 bases). Sample: peripheral blood, taken on day 0 of AZD1222 vaccination. DNA for the CDR3: TGTGCCAGCAGCGTAGTCGCGGGGGTGAACACTGAAGCTTTCTTT. Its translation: CASSVVAGVNTEAFF.